A selection of T cell receptor beta chains follows, all from one sample in a study of identical twins. A single record per CDR3 protein comes from TCRdb applying MiXCR to the 5' RACE reads. Of 550,000 to 700,000 distinct CDR3 sequences in the sample, about 20% were seen once. These data also formed part of another study, on T cells expressing NK-cell markers.

Material for sequencing was PBMCs. The receptors come from a woman aged 18-35 years in good health. Both conserved end residues are part of each CDR3. The D gene is left open where the match is weak. Only part of the rows carry a size: once, few, many, or a class if the clone is expanded.

J | length | V | size | D | CDR3 | DNA
TRBJ1-4 | 14 | TRBV18 | few | NA | CASAELKDLRKLFF | TGTGCCAGCGCAGAACTCAAAGATCTACGGAAACTGTTTTTT
TRBJ2-1 | 13 | TRBV20-1 | few | TRBD2 | CSARWLAGGEQFF | TGCAGTGCTAGGTGGTTAGCGGGGGGTGAGCAGTTCTTC
TRBJ2-7 | 14 | TRBV27 | NA | NA | CASSLYGAPYEQYF | TGTGCCAGCAGTTTATACGGGGCGCCCTACGAGCAGTACTTC
TRBJ2-1 | 15 | TRBV20-1 | many | TRBD1 | CSARQTGVLGNEQFF | TGCAGTGCTAGACAGACAGGGGTTCTAGGGAATGAGCAGTTCTTC
TRBJ1-2 | 14 | TRBV5-6 | many | NA | CASSFYRADYGYTF | TGTGCCAGCAGCTTTTACAGGGCCGACTATGGCTACACCTTC
TRBJ2-5 | 15 | TRBV9 | NA | TRBD2 | CASSVLAGGRETQYF | TGTGCCAGCAGCGTCCTAGCGGGGGGTAGGGAGACCCAGTACTTC
TRBJ2-2 | 15 | TRBV6-1 | NA | TRBD2 | CASRKGYRGAGELFF | TGTGCCAGCAGGAAGGGCTATCGGGGGGCCGGGGAGCTGTTTTTT
TRBJ2-7 | 13 | TRBV7-2 | few | NA | CASSPRQDHEQYF | TGTGCCAGCAGCCCCCGGCAAGACCACGAGCAGTACTTC
TRBJ2-5 | 14 | TRBV12-3/TRBV12-4 | few | TRBD2 | CASSFGGRVGTQYF | TGTGCCAGCAGTTTCGGGGGGAGGGTCGGGACCCAGTACTTC
TRBJ2-3 | 14 | TRBV5-6 | many | NA | CASSFGEATDTQYF | TGTGCCAGCAGCTTTGGGGAGGCCACAGATACGCAGTATTTT
TRBJ2-6 | 13 | TRBV12-3/TRBV12-4 | many | NA | CASSLLGANVLTF | TGTGCCAGCAGTCTCCTTGGGGCCAACGTCCTGACTTTC
TRBJ2-3 | 17 | TRBV7-2 | few | NA | CASSYLIGTALTDTQYF | TGTGCCAGCAGTTATCTTATAGGGACTGCCCTCACAGATACGCAGTATTTT
TRBJ2-6 | 18 | TRBV5-1 | NA | TRBD2 | CASSPEIGDYSGANVLTF | TGCGCCAGCAGCCCCGAAATTGGGGACTACTCTGGGGCCAACGTCCTGACTTTC
TRBJ2-7 | 15 | TRBV20-1 | NA | TRBD2 | CSARAGRGGAGEQYF | TGCAGTGCTAGAGCCGGCCGGGGGGGCGCGGGCGAGCAGTACTTC
TRBJ1-1 | 13 | TRBV29-1 | few | NA | CSVEETGRGDAFF | TGCAGCGTTGAAGAGACAGGTCGGGGGGATGCTTTCTTT
TRBJ1-2 | 15 | TRBV12-3/TRBV12-4 | many | NA | CASSLIQSTTGVYTF | TGTGCCAGCAGTTTAATTCAATCCACCACAGGTGTCTACACCTTC
TRBJ2-3 | 12 | TRBV20-1 | many | NA | CSARAGADTQYF | TGCAGTGCTAGGGCCGGGGCAGATACGCAGTATTTT
TRBJ2-1 | 15 | TRBV20-1 | NA | NA | CSARDSATALYEQFF | TGCAGTGCTAGAGATTCCGCGACGGCCTTGTATGAGCAGTTCTTC
TRBJ2-7 | 12 | TRBV20-1 | once | NA | CSASGGRYEQYF | TGCAGTGCTAGCGGGGGGCGTTACGAGCAGTACTTC
TRBJ2-1 | 15 | TRBV20-1 | few | NA | CSARGGSSSYNEQFF | TGCAGTGCTAGAGGGGGATCGAGCTCCTACAATGAGCAGTTCTTC
TRBJ2-5 | 14 | TRBV5-1 | few | NA | CASASRGSVETQYF | TGCGCCAGCGCCTCTAGGGGCAGCGTGGAGACCCAGTACTTC
TRBJ2-5 | 15 | TRBV20-1 | NA | TRBD2 | CSASWGLAGGETQYF | TGCAGTGCCAGTTGGGGACTAGCGGGAGGGGAGACCCAGTACTTC
TRBJ2-2 | 17 | TRBV14 | few | NA | CASSHTWGTGGTGELFF | TGTGCCAGCAGCCATACCTGGGGCACAGGAGGCACCGGGGAGCTGTTTTTT
TRBJ1-1 | 14 | TRBV5-1 | few | NA | CASSLGLLNTEAFF | TGCGCCAGCAGCTTGGGACTCCTGAACACTGAAGCTTTCTTT
TRBJ2-2 | 14 | TRBV27 | NA | NA | CASSKDWGAGELFF | TGTGCCAGCAGTAAGGACTGGGGGGCCGGGGAGCTGTTTTTT
TRBJ2-7 | 14 | TRBV6-1 | NA | NA | CASTLRAGFYEQYF | TGTGCCAGCACTCTACGGGCAGGGTTCTACGAGCAGTACTTC
TRBJ2-1 | 15 | TRBV24-1 | NA | NA | CATSSSGFPVNEQFF | TGTGCCACCTCGTCTTCGGGCTTTCCGGTCAATGAGCAGTTCTTC
TRBJ1-1 | 14 | TRBV6-1 | NA | NA | CASSNTAAWTEAFF | TGTGCCAGCAGCAACACGGCCGCTTGGACTGAAGCTTTCTTT
TRBJ2-2 | 15 | TRBV24-1 | many | TRBD1 | CATSDSGQGSGELFF | TGTGCCACCAGTGATTCCGGACAGGGGTCCGGGGAGCTGTTTTTT
TRBJ2-3 | 12 | TRBV20-1 | many | TRBD2 | CSARTSGETQYF | TGCAGTGCACGGACTAGCGGGGAGACGCAGTATTTT
TRBJ1-4 | 11 | TRBV20-1 | once | NA | CSALLQEKLFF | TGCAGTGCCCTCCTGCAAGAAAAACTGTTTTTT
TRBJ2-7 | 14 | TRBV27 | few | NA | CASNFVGAVNEQYF | TGTGCCAGCAATTTCGTGGGGGCCGTGAACGAGCAGTACTTC
TRBJ2-7 | 15 | TRBV7-8 | few | NA | CASSLVRSRSYEQYF | TGTGCCAGCAGCTTAGTTCGGAGCAGGTCCTACGAGCAGTACTTC
TRBJ2-5 | 15 | TRBV9 | NA | TRBD2 | CASSEAASGGETQYF | TGTGCCAGCAGCGAGGCGGCTAGCGGGGGGGAGACCCAGTACTTC
TRBJ2-1 | 15 | TRBV25-1 | NA | TRBD2 | CASSELAGGANEQFF | TGTGCCAGCAGTGAATTGGCGGGAGGGGCGAATGAGCAGTTCTTC
TRBJ2-7 | 15 | TRBV2 | few | NA | CASSGRATKAYEQYF | TGTGCCAGCAGTGGTCGCGCCACGAAGGCCTACGAGCAGTACTTC
TRBJ2-7 | 15 | TRBV5-1 | few | NA | CASSLEPQEAHEQYF | TGCGCCAGCAGTCTGGAGCCCCAAGAAGCCCACGAGCAGTACTTC
TRBJ2-3 | 15 | TRBV27 | NA | NA | CASCSKTTSTDTQYF | TGTGCCAGCTGTTCCAAGACGACTAGCACAGATACGCAGTATTTT
TRBJ2-3 | 13 | TRBV6-1 | NA | NA | CASSAGVGDTQYF | TGTGCCAGCAGCGCAGGGGTAGGAGATACGCAGTATTTT
TRBJ1-1 | 12 | TRBV20-1 | few | TRBD1 | CSAPDRVLSAFF | TGCAGTGCACCCGACAGGGTTTTATCCGCTTTCTTT
TRBJ2-5 | 15 | TRBV5-1 | NA | TRBD1 | CASSLGGQGQETQYF | TGCGCCAGCAGCTTGGGGGGACAGGGCCAAGAGACCCAGTACTTC
TRBJ1-2 | 12 | TRBV29-1 | many | TRBD1 | CSVDPRGNGYTF | TGCAGCGTTGACCCCAGGGGGAATGGCTACACCTTC
TRBJ2-7 | 12 | TRBV11-2 | few | NA | CASSVRLDEQYF | TGTGCCAGCAGCGTACGACTAGACGAGCAGTACTTC
TRBJ2-5 | 14 | TRBV6-5 | few | NA | CASSNTGLGETQYF | TGTGCCAGCAGTAACACAGGTCTGGGGGAGACCCAGTACTTC
TRBJ2-3 | 13 | TRBV9 | few | NA | CASSVHYTDTQYF | TGTGCCAGCAGCGTGCATTACACAGATACGCAGTATTTT
TRBJ2-3 | 14 | TRBV20-1 | many | TRBD2 | CSASSGGTTDTQYF | TGCAGTGCCAGCAGCGGGGGGACCACAGATACGCAGTATTTT
TRBJ2-1 | 13 | TRBV20-1 | few | NA | CSARTDKHNEQFF | TGCAGTGCTAGAACCGACAAACACAATGAGCAGTTCTTC
TRBJ2-3 | 19 | TRBV5-1 | NA | TRBD2 | CASSLEGLAGGPMTDTQYF | TGCGCCAGCAGCTTGGAGGGACTAGCGGGAGGGCCGATGACAGATACGCAGTATTTT
TRBJ1-2 | 13 | TRBV29-1 | few | NA | CSVLWGRLGGYTF | TGCAGCGTTCTTTGGGGGCGACTAGGTGGCTACACCTTC
TRBJ1-3 | 14 | TRBV29-1 | many | NA | CSVEGGTGANTIYF | TGCAGCGTTGAAGGTGGCACAGGTGCAAACACCATATATTTT
TRBJ2-7 | 16 | TRBV20-1 | NA | NA | CSASGPRGLITYEQYF | TGCAGTGCTAGTGGTCCTCGAGGACTCATCACCTACGAGCAGTACTTC